The 7 T cell receptor beta chains given below trace back to one sample, sequenced in a study of cytomegalovirus exposure and HLA in healthy donors. The PCR used 60 Vbeta and 13 Jbeta primers. The protocol was immunoSEQ multiplex PCR, while the TCRdb copy is restricted to in-frame clones and leaves out a portion. The sample contains 100,000 to 150,000 clones, roughly 68% of which appear only once. The sample comprised PBMCs. All receptors derive from a woman between 45 and 60 years old in good health and CMV-seropositive.

V is TRBV18 and J is TRBJ2-1, with D perhaps TRBD2 (7 bases). Germline V CDR1 and CDR2: KGHSH, LQKENI. V lost 3 bases and J 11 bases, leaving 17 bases between the germline ends. The CDR3 has 14 amino acids. The CDR3 nucleotides read TGTGCCAGCTCACCGGATAGGGGGGGACCCAAGCAGTTCTTC. Translation gives CASSPDRGGPKQFF.

J is TRBJ1-4 and V is TRBV2; D ambiguous. The CDR3 consists of 14 residues. With 8 bases removed from V and 5 bases from J, the gap between germline ends came to 15 bases. Germline V gene data show CDR1 as SNHLY and CDR2 as FYNNEI. CDR3 protein: CASGQTSFNEKLFF. DNA of the CDR3: TGTGCCAGCGGGCAGACAAGCTTCAATGAAAAACTGTTTTTT.

This chain connects TRBV9 to TRBJ2-1; D is uncertain. Looked up from germline, CDR1 is SGDLS and CDR2 is YYNGEE. The CDR3 extends over 16 amino acids. The germline V and J ends were trimmed by 0 bases and 0 bases, with 10 bases remaining between them. The CDR3 nucleotides read TGTGCCAGCAGCGTAGAGCTTTCTAGCTCCTACAATGAGCAGTTCTTC. As protein: CASSVELSSSYNEQFF. The variable domain in full, with the rest retrieved from reference TRBV9 and TRBJ2-1, is DSGVTQTPKHLITATGQRVTLRCSPRSGDLSVYWYQQSLDQGLQFLIQYYNGEERAKGNILERFSAQQFPDLHSELNLSSLELGDSALYFCASSVELSSSYNEQFFGPGTRLTVL.

This clone was seen only once. The chain recombines TRBV30 with TRBJ1-6; TRBD1 agrees at 10 bases. The CDR3 covers 18 residues. The J segment lost 4 bases and the V segment lost 4 bases, leaving 13 bases of the junction unmatched. Germline CDR1 is GTSNPN and CDR2 is SVGIG (reference sequence). In nucleotides, the CDR3 is TGTGCCTGGACTGGGGACAGGGGCTGGGGCACTTATAATTCACCCCTCCACTTT. Encoded protein: CAWTGDRGWGTYNSPLHF.

This clone has only a few counts. J is TRBJ1-6 and V is TRBV7-8; D gene ambiguous. Trimming stripped 2 bases from V and 7 bases from J, with 15 bases between. Germline V gives CDR1 SGHVS, CDR2 FQNEAQ. CDR3 length equals 16 residues. The CDR3, as DNA: TGTGCCAGCAGCTTATTCCCGGCAGGACTAAATTCACCCCTCCACTTT. It encodes CASSLFPAGLNSPLHF. Variable domain in full (rest from reference TRBV7-8 and TRBJ1-6): GAGVSQSPRYKVAKRGQDVALRCDPISGHVSLFWYQQALGQGPEFLTYFQNEAQLDKSGLPSDRFFAERPEGSVSTLKIQRTQQEDSAVYLCASSLFPAGLNSPLHFGNGTRLTVT.

The sample holds a few counts of this clone. The chain carries TRBV6-6 and TRBJ1-4; D gene uncertain. CDR1 and CDR2 (germline): MNHNY, SVGAGI (reference sequence). V lost 6 bases, J lost 5 bases, and 19 bases lay in between. This CDR3 has 16 residues. In DNA form, the CDR3 reads TGTGCCAGCAGCCCCGGCGGAATTGTAGTGAATGAAAAACTGTTTTTT. It specifies CASSPGGIVVNEKLFF.

This sequence joins TRBV6-5 and TRBJ1-1, with D perhaps matching TRBD1 (5 bases). Deletions cut 3 bases from V and 6 bases from J, with 14 bases between. In germline, CDR1 is MNHEY, CDR2 SVGAGI. The CDR3 consists of 14 residues. In DNA, the CDR3 is TGTGCCAGCAGTTATTATGGGGCATCCCCTGAAGCTTTCTTT. Protein product: CASSYYGASPEAFF.